This TCR beta chain was documented in a study of beta chain features in type 1 diabetes (dated 2018 in TCRdb). In the study overall: Mean age, gender distribution, total cell number and subset yield did not differ between patients and healthy donors. A total of 85 million to 140 million sorted cells were examined across all samples, and a strong correlation was observed between cell number per subset and RNA yield. The study compared the TCRB repertoires of sorted circulating CD4+ T cell subsets in recently diagnosed type 1 diabetes patients with those in matched healthy donors. Regulatory and stem cell-like memory subsets were isolated from only 8 patients and roughly 8 healthy donors, whereas naive and central memory subsets came from all 30 or so donors. Paper-wide results and their limitations: In all four CD4+ subsets, TCRB CDR3 length was moderately but significantly shorter in type 1 diabetes patients. Patients with type 1 diabetes made fewer insertions and deleted more nucleotides at VDJ recombination sites, implying thymic rearrangement abnormalities. PCR may preferentially amplify shorter templates, but because patient and control samples were amplified and corrected together, any resulting skew would affect both groups equally. Sequencing cDNA rather than genomic DNA could over-represent highly expressing activated cells, although activation and CD3 levels did not differ between groups. Naive, central memory and regulatory TCRB repertoires appeared to be more alike among patients than among healthy donors. Because small numbers of individuals were included in the HLA sub-analyses, any influence of HLA type on TCRB rearrangement was left unresolved.

Each donor gave one peripheral blood draw, averaging approximately 110 mL, which was collected into heparinised tubes. A BD FACSAria II was used to sort naive, central memory, regulatory and stem cell-like memory CD4+ T cells with a panel that included CD45RO, CCR7, CD25, CD127, CD95 and CD27. Every sorted population had a purity above 95%. PBMCs were isolated immediately by Lymphoprep density gradient centrifugation and stained directly without culture. So that batch effects would be minimized, each experiment stained and sorted samples in pairs, pairing one healthy donor with one patient. This clone was picked up a small number of times. What antigen it recognizes has not been identified. Base-call qualities are not available, and no considerably larger clone is one nucleotide away. The High Capacity cDNA Reverse Transcription Kit was used to reverse transcribe all of the isolated RNA, meaning that expressed TCRB transcripts were what got sequenced. Naive, central memory and regulatory T cell samples underwent deep immunoSEQ sequencing, averaging about 3.57 million total reads per sample. Sorted cells were lysed in RLT buffer, and RNA was extracted using DNase-treated RNeasy Micro or Mini kits according to cell number. To prevent cross-contamination, each cell subset was processed individually, whereas patient and healthy donor samples were processed jointly. The immunoSEQ multiplex PCR was used to amplify TCRB sequences from cDNA, generating 87-bp fragments that spanned the CDR3 region. Sequencing of the amplicons was done on the Illumina HiSeq platform. Turning to the authors' computational methods: Synthetic template baselines were used to correct PCR bias computationally, reads within Hamming distance 2 were collapsed, and singletons that could not be merged were discarded. Reads were aligned against IMGT so that V, D and J genes, CDR3 length and insertions or deletions at six rearrangement sites could be assigned. Within each subset, clonotype counts were normalized to sorted cell number, after which true diversity and Gini coefficients were computed with the tcR R package. The overlap coefficient, calculated on TCRB nucleotide sequences, was used to measure repertoire sharing. Out-of-frame TCRB sequences from naive cells were analyzed to stand in for the pre-selection repertoire. The immuneACCESS repertoire file appears here via TCRdb, limited to in-frame rearrangements. These files lack a portion of the clones; in checked studies, under half of the deficit traces to unresolved V genes, and the cause of the others is not known. That table gives V, J and clone size, and the DNA gave D and trimming. The sample table shows under 300,000 clones, and approximately 13% are seen once. The top ten hold about 0.019% of the sample.

This receptor was taken from a man aged 25-40 years with type 1 diabetes. The sequencing sample was made of naive CD4+ T cells from blood. This specimen's cell subset or site label, per the study, means: true naive CD4+ T cells.

The sequenced DNA: TGTGCCAGCAGCCTTCTAGCGTTCGCAGATACGCAGTATTTT. This encodes CASSLLAFADTQYF. In this chain, TRBV28 is recombined with TRBJ2-3; the D segment could be TRBD2, given 6 matching bases. Inclusive of the bounding cysteine and phenylalanine, the CDR3 is 14 residues long. The sequence is cut down to CDR3 DNA, 42 bases in frame from base 1. V and J are truncated by 6 bases and 4 bases respectively, leaving an intervening sequence of 14 bases. The germline V gene sets CDR1 to MDHEN and CDR2 to SYDVKM.